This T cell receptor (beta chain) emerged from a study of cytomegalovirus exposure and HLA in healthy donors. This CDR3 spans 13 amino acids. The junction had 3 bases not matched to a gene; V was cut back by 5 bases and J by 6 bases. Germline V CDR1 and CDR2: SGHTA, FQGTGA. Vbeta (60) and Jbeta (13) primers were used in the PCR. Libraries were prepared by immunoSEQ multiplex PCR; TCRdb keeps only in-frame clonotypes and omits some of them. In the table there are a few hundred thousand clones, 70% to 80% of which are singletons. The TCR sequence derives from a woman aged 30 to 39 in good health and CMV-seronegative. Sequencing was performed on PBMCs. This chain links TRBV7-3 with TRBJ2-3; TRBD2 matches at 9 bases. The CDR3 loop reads CASSHAGGDTQYF. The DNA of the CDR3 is TGTGCCAGCAGCCACGCGGGGGGGGATACGCAGTATTTT.